This TCR beta chain was profiled in a study of post-analysis software for immune sequencing data. For the study at large: Some patients lacked subtype; others had relapsing-remitting, secondary progressive or progressive-relapsing disease. General study results and limits: A handful of TRBV segments appeared more often in patients than in controls, and TRBV5-6, TRBV5-1 and TRBV20-1 were among these.

With regard to this clonotype: The antigen is unknown.

Germline V gene sequence: CDR1 SGHAT, CDR2 FQNNGV. J was trimmed by 0 bases and V by 5 bases; bases with no gene match: 8. This CDR3 has 17 residues. Incorporated into the TCR beta cDNA libraries were unique molecular identifiers, which served to reduce PCR and sequencing biases. TCRdb reprocessed the PCR reads with MiXCR, giving one entry per CDR3 protein. Of approximately 630,000 distinct CDR3 sequences detected, over 45% appear once; the ten largest clones hold roughly 10%. This TCR was recovered from a girl aged 2 to 9 with multiple sclerosis. V gene TRBV11-2 combines with J gene TRBJ1-1, with 11 bases lining up with TRBD1. The source material was blood. The CDR3 region has the DNA TGTGCCAGCAGCCCTACCCGGGACAGGGGGATGAACACTGAAGCTTTCTTT. Amino acid sequence: CASSPTRDRGMNTEAFF.